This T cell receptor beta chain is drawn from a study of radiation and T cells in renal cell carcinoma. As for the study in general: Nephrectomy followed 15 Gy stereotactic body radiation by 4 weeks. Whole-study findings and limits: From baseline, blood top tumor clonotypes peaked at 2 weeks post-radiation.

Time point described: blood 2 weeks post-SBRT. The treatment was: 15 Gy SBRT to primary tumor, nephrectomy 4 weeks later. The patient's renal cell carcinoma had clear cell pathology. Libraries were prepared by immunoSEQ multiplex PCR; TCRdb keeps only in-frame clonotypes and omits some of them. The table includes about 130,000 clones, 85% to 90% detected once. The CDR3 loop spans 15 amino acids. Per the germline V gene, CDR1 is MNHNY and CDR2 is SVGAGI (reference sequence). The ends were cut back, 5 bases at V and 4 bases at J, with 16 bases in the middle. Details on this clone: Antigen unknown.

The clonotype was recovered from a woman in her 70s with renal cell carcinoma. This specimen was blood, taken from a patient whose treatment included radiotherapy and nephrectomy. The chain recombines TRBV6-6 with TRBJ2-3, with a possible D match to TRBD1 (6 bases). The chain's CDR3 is CASSPDRRGADTQYF. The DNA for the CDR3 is TGTGCCAGCAGTCCGGACAGAAGAGGGGCAGATACGCAGTATTTT.